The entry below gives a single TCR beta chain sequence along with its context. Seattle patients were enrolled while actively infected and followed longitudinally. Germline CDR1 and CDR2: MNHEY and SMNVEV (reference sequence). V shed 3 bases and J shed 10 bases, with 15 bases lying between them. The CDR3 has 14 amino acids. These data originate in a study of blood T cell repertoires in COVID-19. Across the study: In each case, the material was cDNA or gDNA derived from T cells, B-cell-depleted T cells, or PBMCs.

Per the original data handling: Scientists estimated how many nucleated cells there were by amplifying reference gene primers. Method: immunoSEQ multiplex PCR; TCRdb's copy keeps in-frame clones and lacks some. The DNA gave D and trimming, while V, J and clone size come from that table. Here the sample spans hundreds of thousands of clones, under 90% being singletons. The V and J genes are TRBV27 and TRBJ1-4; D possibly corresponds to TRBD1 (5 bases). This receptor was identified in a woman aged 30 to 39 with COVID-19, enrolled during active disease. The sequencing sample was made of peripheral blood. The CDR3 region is CASSFRQGSRKLFF. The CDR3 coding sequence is TGTGCCAGCAGTTTTAGGCAGGGTAGCCGAAAACTGTTTTTT.